The source of this TCR beta chain is a study of T cells in localized non-small cell lung cancer. Germline V lookup: CDR1 SQVTM, CDR2 ANQGSEA. The length of the CDR3 is 15 residues. The J segment lost 3 bases and the V segment lost 7 bases, leaving 8 bases of the junction unmatched. Measured with immunoSEQ multiplex PCR; TCRdb has only the in-frame clones, and not every one. The sample holds 40,000 to 50,000 clones, 88% seen once. Of note for this clone: Its antigen is as yet unknown.

General observations from the study: It was uninvolved adjacent lung that showed the highest T cell clonality, exceeding tumor.

The clonotype was recovered from a female donor aged 60 or older with stage I squamous cell lung carcinoma. The chain joins TRBV29-1 to TRBJ1-3; 11 nucleotides match TRBD1. The sample consisted of peripheral blood, taken before any cancer treatment. The CDR3 sequence: CSGRTGGQHGNTIYF. Written as DNA, the CDR3 is TGCAGCGGCCGGACAGGGGGCCAACATGGAAACACCATATATTTT.